This TCR beta chain was sequenced in a study of control samples from healthy donors and cancer patients. The germline gives CDR1 MGHRA, CDR2 YSYEKL. This CDR3 is built from 15 residues. J gave up 0 bases and V 4 bases, and 3 bases lay outside the gene matches. Only in-frame clones appear in the TCRdb table, and some are missing; sequencing was by immunoSEQ multiplex PCR. Among more than 60,000 clones listed, roughly nine tenths were seen once. The chain employs TRBV4-1 and TRBJ2-3; 8 bases line up with TRBD2. The sequencing sample was made of PBMCs. The sequence was collected from a woman in her forties or fifties with colorectal cancer. As DNA, the CDR3 is TGCGCCAGCAGCCGGCGGACTAGCAGCACAGATACGCAGTATTTT. Protein product: CASSRRTSSTDTQYF.